The 17 T cell receptor beta chains presented below share a single source sample, sequenced in a study of cytomegalovirus exposure and HLA in healthy donors. Primers: 60 Vbeta forward and 13 Jbeta reverse. Repertoires were generated with immunoSEQ multiplex PCR, while TCRdb's copy carries only in-frame clones and drops some. The sample records over 150,000 clones, around 84% being singletons. Sample: PBMCs. The receptors here all came from a woman aged 40-49 years in good health and CMV-seropositive.

The rearrangement links TRBV6-6 to TRBJ1-2; 11 bases line up with TRBD1. The CDR3 is 14 residues long. CDR1 and CDR2 from the germline V gene are MNHNY and SVGAGI (reference sequence). J was trimmed by 5 bases and V by 2 bases; bases with no gene match: 1. Written as DNA, the CDR3 is TGTGCCAGCAGTTACGGGACAGGGGGATATGGCTACACCTTC. Amino acid sequence: CASSYGTGGYGYTF.

The genes are TRBV5-1 and TRBJ2-7; perhaps TRBD2 as D (5 bases). The CDR3 is 12 amino acids. The germline gives CDR1 SGHRS, CDR2 YFSETQ. V lost 0 bases, J lost 6 bases, and 7 bases lay in between. The CDR3 region has the DNA TGCGCCAGCAGCTTGGTTGGAGGCGAGCAGTACTTC. This gives the protein CASSLVGGEQYF.

The V call is TRBV6-6, the J call TRBJ1-1; the D gene is possibly TRBD1 (5 bases). The CDR3 runs to 12 residues. V was cut by 5 bases and J by 7 bases, with 11 bases left in between. Germline V gives CDR1 MNHNY, CDR2 SVGAGI (reference sequence). In nucleotides, the CDR3 is TGTGCCAGCAGTCCACCCACAGGTGAAGCTTTCTTT. Protein sequence: CASSPPTGEAFF.

The chain links TRBV27 to TRBJ2-1; 12 nucleotides match TRBD2. The V gene's germline CDR1 is MNHEY and CDR2 SMNVEV (reference sequence). J lost 4 bases, V lost 0 bases, and 13 bases had no gene match. There are 20 residues in the CDR3. In nucleotides, the CDR3 is TGTGCCAGCAGTTTATCACCGGGACTAGCGGGCCCTCGGCTTTACAATGAGCAGTTCTTC. As protein: CASSLSPGLAGPRLYNEQFF.

The chain carries TRBV6-6 and TRBJ1-2; 7 bases fit TRBD1. Trimming cost V 0 bases and J 4 bases; bases outside gene matches: 2. Germline CDR1 reads MNHNY; CDR2 reads SVGAGI (reference sequence). This CDR3 has 14 residues. The CDR3 nucleotides read TGTGCCAGCAGTTACTCTACAGGGGCCTATGGCTACACCTTC. The encoded protein is CASSYSTGAYGYTF.

This clone showed up just a few times. J is TRBJ2-6 and V is TRBV6-1; weak D call: TRBD1 (5 bases). Germline V gene lookup returns CDR1 MNHNS and CDR2 SASEGT. V gave up 4 bases and J gave up 12 bases, with 16 bases separating them. The CDR3 is 14 residues long. The CDR3 DNA is TGTGCCAGCAGTGTCCTGGACATCTCGAGCGTCCTGACTTTC. Translating gives CASSVLDISSVLTF.

The rearrangement joins TRBV14 to TRBJ2-7, with a tentative D call TRBD2 (6 bases). Germline V lookup: CDR1 SGHDN, CDR2 FVKESK. This CDR3 region has 15 residues. Trimming removed 4 bases from V and 6 bases from J, with 19 bases in between. CDR3: CASSRGTAGRGEQYF. The CDR3 bases are TGTGCCAGCAGCCGGGGGACGGCGGGAAGGGGCGAGCAGTACTTC.

The rearrangement links TRBV29-1 to TRBJ1-2; TRBD1 matches 9 bases. V shed 4 bases and J 8 bases; nucleotides not matched to a gene: 8. CDR1 SQVTM and CDR2 ANQGSEA come from the germline V gene. CDR3 length: 13 amino acids. CDR3 nucleotides: TGCAGCGTTGGCCACGACAGGGGGGACGGCTACACCTTC. This encodes CSVGHDRGDGYTF.

This chain links TRBV5-8 with TRBJ1-1, with D maybe TRBD1 (5 bases). The CDR3 totals 15 residues. The V gene's germline CDR1 is SGHTS and CDR2 YDEGEE. Deletions cut 5 bases from V and 1 base from J, with 15 bases between. CDR3: CASSPPLRANTEAFF. In nucleotides, the CDR3 is TGTGCCAGCAGTCCCCCGCTCAGGGCGAACACTGAAGCTTTCTTT.

The rearrangement uses TRBV7-9 and TRBJ1-5; TRBD1 agrees at 9 bases. Germline values: CDR1 SEHNR, CDR2 FQNEAQ (reference sequence). With 3 bases clipped from V and 3 bases from J, the junction kept 9 bases outside the gene matches. This CDR3 comprises 17 residues. In nucleotides, the CDR3 is TGTGCCAGCAGCTTTGGGGGACAGGGAAAGAACAATCAGCCCCAGCATTTT. Residues: CASSFGGQGKNNQPQHF.

The rearrangement links TRBV7-9 to TRBJ2-7, with TRBD1 as a possible D gene (6 bases). This CDR3 has 15 amino acids. Germline V gene sequence: CDR1 SEHNR, CDR2 FQNEAQ (reference sequence). The ends were cut back, 5 bases at V and 2 bases at J, with 16 bases in the middle. Here the CDR3 reads CASSNRRDNTYEQYF. Here the CDR3 DNA reads TGTGCCAGCAGCAATCGACGGGACAACACCTACGAGCAGTACTTC.

This sequence joins TRBV5-1 and TRBJ2-1; D unclear. The length of the CDR3 is 15 residues. Between the trimmed V and J ends, which lost 4 bases and 0 bases, there was a span of 11 bases. Germline V gene data show CDR1 as SGHRS and CDR2 as YFSETQ. CDR3 protein: CASSPTAPSYNEQFF. Here the CDR3 DNA reads TGCGCCAGCAGCCCCACAGCCCCCTCCTACAATGAGCAGTTCTTC.

V and J are TRBV7-9 and TRBJ1-1; D unresolved. The CDR3 has 11 residues. The V end lost 3 bases, the J end lost 7 bases, and 6 bases lay between the germline ends. From germline, CDR1 is SEHNR and CDR2 FQNEAQ (reference sequence). The CDR3 loop reads CASSFESEAFF. As DNA, the CDR3 is TGTGCCAGCAGCTTTGAGAGTGAAGCTTTCTTT.

V usage is TRBV19 and J usage is TRBJ1-1; D perhaps matches TRBD1 (6 bases). V lost 6 bases and J 7 bases, leaving 9 bases between the germline ends. Germline lookup yields CDR1 LNHDA and CDR2 SQIVND (reference sequence). This CDR3 is built from 11 residues. The CDR3 is CASSEGGEAFF. The CDR3 DNA sequence: TGTGCCAGTAGCGAAGGGGGTGAAGCTTTCTTT.

This clone was seen only a few times. The chain is built from TRBV30 and TRBJ2-5, with D maybe TRBD1 (6 bases). The CDR3 loop spans 13 amino acids. Germline V CDR1 and CDR2: GTSNPN, SVGIG (reference sequence). V lost 3 bases, J lost 2 bases, and 10 bases lay in between. CDR3 sequence (DNA): TGTGCCTGGAGCACAGGGCTACAAGAGACCCAGTACTTC. Its protein product is CAWSTGLQETQYF.

This chain links TRBV7-9 with TRBJ1-5; 7 positions agree with TRBD1. J was trimmed by 3 bases and V by 1 base; bases with no gene match: 6. Germline lookup yields CDR1 SEHNR and CDR2 FQNEAQ (reference sequence). The CDR3 contains 16 residues. CDR3 nucleotides: TGTGCCAGCAGCTTAGGAGGCAGGGGGATCAATCAGCCCCAGCATTTT. This encodes CASSLGGRGINQPQHF.

The J gene is TRBJ2-1, the V gene TRBV19; 7 positions agree with TRBD2. J was trimmed by 8 bases and V by 2 bases; bases with no gene match: 9. CDR3 length: 15 residues. CDR1 LNHDA and CDR2 SQIVND come from the germline V gene (reference sequence). CDR3 in DNA: TGTGCCAGTAGTATACGGGGAGCGGGACTCGATGAGCAGTTCTTC. This sequence encodes CASSIRGAGLDEQFF.